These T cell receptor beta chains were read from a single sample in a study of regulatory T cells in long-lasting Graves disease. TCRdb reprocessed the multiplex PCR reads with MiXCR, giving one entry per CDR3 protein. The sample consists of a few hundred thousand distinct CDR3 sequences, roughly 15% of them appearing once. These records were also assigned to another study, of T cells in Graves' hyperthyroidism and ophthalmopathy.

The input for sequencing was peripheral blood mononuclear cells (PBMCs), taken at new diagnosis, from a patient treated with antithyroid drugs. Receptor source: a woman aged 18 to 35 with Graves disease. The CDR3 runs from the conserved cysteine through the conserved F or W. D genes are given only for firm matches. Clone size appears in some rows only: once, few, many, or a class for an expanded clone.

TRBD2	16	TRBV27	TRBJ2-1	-	TGTGCCAGCAGTTTAGACTGGGGACTAACCTACAATGAGCAGTTCTTC	CASSLDWGLTYNEQFF
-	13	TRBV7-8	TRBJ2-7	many	TGTGCCAGCAGCAACCACGGTATCGCCGAGCAGTACTTC	CASSNHGIAEQYF
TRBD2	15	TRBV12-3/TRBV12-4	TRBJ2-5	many	TGTGCCAGCAGCCAGGGACTAGCGTTCCAAGAGACCCAGTACTTC	CASSQGLAFQETQYF
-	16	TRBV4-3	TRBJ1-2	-	TGCGCCAGCAGCCAAGAAGGGGCGGGGGCGCACGATGGCTACACCTTC	CASSQEGAGAHDGYTF
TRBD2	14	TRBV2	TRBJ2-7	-	TGTGCCAGCAGTGGCAGGACTAGCGGGAGCGAGCAGTACTTC	CASSGRTSGSEQYF
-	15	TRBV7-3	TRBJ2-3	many	TGTGCCAGCAGCGTAACGGGACTCCGCACAGATACGCAGTATTTT	CASSVTGLRTDTQYF
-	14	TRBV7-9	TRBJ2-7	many	TGTGCCAGCAGCGCCCGGACTATTACCTACGAGCAGTACTTC	CASSARTITYEQYF
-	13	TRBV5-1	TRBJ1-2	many	TGCGCCAGCAGCTTGGAGACATCGCGGGGCTACACCTTC	CASSLETSRGYTF
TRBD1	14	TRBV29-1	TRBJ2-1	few	TGCAGCGTTGCGGGGGACAGGTCGTACAGTGAGCAGTTCTTC	CSVAGDRSYSEQFF
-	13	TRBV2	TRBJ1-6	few	TGTGCCAGCAACCAGGGGATAAGTTCACCCCTCCACTTT	CASNQGISSPLHF
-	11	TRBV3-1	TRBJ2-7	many	TGTGCCAGCAGGGGGGCATACGAGCAGTACTTC	CASRGAYEQYF
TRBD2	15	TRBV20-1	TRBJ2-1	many	TGCAGTGCTAGAGCTACTAGCGGGAGGGCCAATGAGCAGTTCTTC	CSARATSGRANEQFF
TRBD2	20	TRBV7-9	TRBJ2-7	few	TGTGCCAGCAGCTTAGCGATGGCTAGCGGGAGATTTAGTTTCTCCTACGAGCAGTACTTC	CASSLAMASGRFSFSYEQYF
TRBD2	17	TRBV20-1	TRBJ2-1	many	TGCAGTGCTAGAACCGTAAGCGGGAGTGGCTCCTACAATGAGCAGTTCTTC	CSARTVSGSGSYNEQFF
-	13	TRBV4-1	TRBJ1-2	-	TGCGCCAGCCGGGCCGAACTTAACTATGGCTACACCTTC	CASRAELNYGYTF
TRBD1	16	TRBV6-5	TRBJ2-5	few	TGTGCCAGCAGTTCGCCGGGACAGGGGGGCCAAGAGACCCAGTACTTC	CASSSPGQGGQETQYF
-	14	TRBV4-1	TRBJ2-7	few	TGCGCCAGCAGCCAACCGACTAGAATCTACGAGCAGTACTTC	CASSQPTRIYEQYF
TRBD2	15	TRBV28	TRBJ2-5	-	TGTGCCAGCAGTTTGACTAGCGAGAGCCAAGAGACCCAGTACTTC	CASSLTSESQETQYF
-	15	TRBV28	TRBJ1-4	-	TGTGCCAGCAGCGCACGTGAAGGGGTTGGGGAAAAACTGTTTTTT	CASSAREGVGEKLFF
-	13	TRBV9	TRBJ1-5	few	TGTGCCAGCAGCGTAGATGATTTTCAGCCCCAGCATTTT	CASSVDDFQPQHF
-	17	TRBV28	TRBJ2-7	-	TGTGCCAGCAGTAGGGGGGGGCGGACAGCTATGAGCTACGAGCAGTACTTC	CASSRGGRTAMSYEQYF
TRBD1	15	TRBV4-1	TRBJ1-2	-	TGCGCCAGCAGCCAAGCCGACAGGGAGAACTATGGCTACACCTTC	CASSQADRENYGYTF
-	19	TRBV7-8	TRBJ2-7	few	TGTGCCAGCAGCTTTGGACAGGGGACAAGCGGGAGACTGTCCTACGAGCAGTACTTC	CASSFGQGTSGRLSYEQYF
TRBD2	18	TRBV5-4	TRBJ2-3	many	TGTGCCAGCAGCCCCGGACTAGCGGGACCCGGTAGCGCAGATACGCAGTATTTT	CASSPGLAGPGSADTQYF
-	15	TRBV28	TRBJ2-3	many	TGTGCCAGCAGTTTAGGGGGGATTGAGACAGATACGCAGTATTTT	CASSLGGIETDTQYF
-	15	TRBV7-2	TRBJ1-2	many	TGTGCCAGCAGCTTATTCCCTGCTACCCCCTATGGCTACACCTTC	CASSLFPATPYGYTF
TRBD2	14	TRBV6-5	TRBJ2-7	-	TGTGCCAGCAGTTACGGGACTAGCTCCTACGAGCAGTACTTC	CASSYGTSSYEQYF
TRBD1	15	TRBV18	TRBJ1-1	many	TGTGCCAGCTCAACTAAGACAGGGGCTTTCACTGAAGCTTTCTTT	CASSTKTGAFTEAFF
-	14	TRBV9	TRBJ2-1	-	TGTGCCAGCAGCGTAGTAGGTGGGGGCGATGAGCAGTTCTTC	CASSVVGGGDEQFF
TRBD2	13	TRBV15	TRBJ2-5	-	TGTGCCACCAGTGGCGGGAGCGCCGAGACCCAGTACTTC	CATSGGSAETQYF
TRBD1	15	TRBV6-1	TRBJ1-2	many	TGTGCCAGCAGATCACGAGGACAGGCTAACTATGGCTACACCTTC	CASRSRGQANYGYTF
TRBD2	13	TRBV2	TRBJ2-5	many	TGTGCCAATCTAGCGGGAGGCCAAGAGACCCAGTACTTC	CANLAGGQETQYF
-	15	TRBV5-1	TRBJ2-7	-	TGCGCCAGCAGCTCAAGCGGGTTGGATTACTACGAGCAGTACTTC	CASSSSGLDYYEQYF
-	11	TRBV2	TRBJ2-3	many	TGTGCCAGCAGTGACATCCGGACGCAGTATTTT	CASSDIRTQYF
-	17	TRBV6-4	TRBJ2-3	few	TGTGCCAGCAGAATCAACGTATTGGGCGGTAGCACAGATACGCAGTATTTT	CASRINVLGGSTDTQYF
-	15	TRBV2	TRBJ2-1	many	TGTGCCAGCGGAGCCTCGGACAGCTCCTACAATGAGCAGTTCTTC	CASGASDSSYNEQFF
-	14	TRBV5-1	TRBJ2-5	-	TGCGCCAGCAGCTTGGACAGGGTTCGAGAGACCCAGTGCTTC	CASSLDRVRETQCF
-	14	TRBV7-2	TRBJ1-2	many	TGTGCCAGCAGCTTGGGGCAGGCTAACTATGGCTACACCTTC	CASSLGQANYGYTF
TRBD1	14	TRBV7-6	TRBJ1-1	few	TGTGCCAGCAGACCTCGACAGGGGCACCCTGAAGCTTTCTTT	CASRPRQGHPEAFF
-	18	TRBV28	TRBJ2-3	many	TGTGCCAGCAGTTTCCTAGCGACAAGGGATATGGGCACAGATACGCAGTATTTT	CASSFLATRDMGTDTQYF
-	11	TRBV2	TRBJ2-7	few	TGTGCCAGCAGTGAAGCGGAAGAGCAGTACTTC	CASSEAEEQYF
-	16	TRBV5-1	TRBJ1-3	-	TGCGCCAGCAGCTTGGCCGGGACGCCGGAAGGAAACACCATATATTTT	CASSLAGTPEGNTIYF
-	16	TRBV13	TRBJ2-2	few	TGTGCCAGCAGCCCGCCCATGGCAACGAACACCGGGGAGCTGTTTTTT	CASSPPMATNTGELFF
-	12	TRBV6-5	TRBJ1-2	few	TGTGCCAGCAGTTCAGGGGACTATGGCTACACCTTC	CASSSGDYGYTF
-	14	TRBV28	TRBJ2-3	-	TGTGCCAGCAGAAGGACTGCTAGCACAGATACGCAGTATTTT	CASRRTASTDTQYF
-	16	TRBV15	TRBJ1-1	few	TGTGCCACCAGCAGAGATTCGGCGGTCTCGAGCACTGAAGCTTTCTTT	CATSRDSAVSSTEAFF
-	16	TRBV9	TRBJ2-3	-	TGTGCCAGCAGCGTAGAGGCTGGGATCGGCACAGATACGCAGTATTTT	CASSVEAGIGTDTQYF
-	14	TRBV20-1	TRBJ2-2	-	TGCAGTGCCGGGACAATGACGAACACCGGGGAGCTGTTTTTT	CSAGTMTNTGELFF
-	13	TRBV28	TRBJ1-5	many	TGTGCCAGCAAGGGGAGTAGAAATCAGCCCCAGCATTTT	CASKGSRNQPQHF
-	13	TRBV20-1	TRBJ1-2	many	TGCAGTGCTAGAGTTCGCCAGATCTATGGCTACACCTTC	CSARVRQIYGYTF
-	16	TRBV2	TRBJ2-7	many	TGTGCCAGCAGTGAAGCTTCGCACGGGTTTCACTACGAGCAGTACTTC	CASSEASHGFHYEQYF
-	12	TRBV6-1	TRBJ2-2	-	TGTGCCAGCAGTGACTTCGCCGGGGAGCTGTTTTTT	CASSDFAGELFF
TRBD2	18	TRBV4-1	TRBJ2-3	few	TGCGCCAGCAGCCAAGGTCTAGCGGGAGTTTTTCCGACAGATACGCAGTATTTT	CASSQGLAGVFPTDTQYF